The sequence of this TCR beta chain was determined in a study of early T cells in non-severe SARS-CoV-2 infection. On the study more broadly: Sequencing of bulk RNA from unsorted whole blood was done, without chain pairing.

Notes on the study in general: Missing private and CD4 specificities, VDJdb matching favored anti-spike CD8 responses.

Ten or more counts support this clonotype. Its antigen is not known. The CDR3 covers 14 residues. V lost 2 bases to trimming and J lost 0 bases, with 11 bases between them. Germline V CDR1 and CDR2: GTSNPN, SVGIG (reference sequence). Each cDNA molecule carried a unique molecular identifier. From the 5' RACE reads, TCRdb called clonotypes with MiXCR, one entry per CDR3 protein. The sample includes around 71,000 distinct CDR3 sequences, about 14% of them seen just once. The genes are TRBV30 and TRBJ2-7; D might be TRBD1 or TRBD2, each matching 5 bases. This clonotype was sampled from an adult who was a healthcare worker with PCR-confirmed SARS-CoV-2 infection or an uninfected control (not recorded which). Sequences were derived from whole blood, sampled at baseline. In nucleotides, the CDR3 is TGTGCCTGGAGTACGGGACCCCCCTCCTACGAGCAGTACTTC. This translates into CAWSTGPPSYEQYF.